This T cell receptor (beta chain) emerged from a study of CD8 T cells in ankylosing spondylitis. TCRdb reanalysed the 5' RACE reads using MiXCR and keeps one entry per CDR3 protein. The sample shows 300,000 to 350,000 distinct CDR3 sequences, 20% of them seen only once. This clonotype was seen a few times. The germline gives CDR1 DFQATT, CDR2 SNEGSKA (reference sequence). Trimming left V 6 bases short and J 5 bases short, with 14 bases between. This CDR3 has 12 residues. The sequencing input was blood, either unsorted or a sorted T cell fraction (not recorded which). The receptor's source is a female donor with ankylosing spondylitis or in good health (not recorded which). The rearrangement joins TRBV20-1 to TRBJ2-7; D is possibly TRBD2 (6 bases). As DNA, the CDR3 is TGCAGTGCAGCCGGGAGAGTCCACGAGCAGTACTTC. Translating it yields CSAAGRVHEQYF.